Listed here are 4 T cell receptor beta chains from one sample, sequenced in a study of cytomegalovirus exposure and HLA in healthy donors (dated 2017 in TCRdb). The library was generated by the immunoSEQ multiplex PCR assay. Held by TCRdb, this immuneACCESS table contains in-frame sequences only and omits some clones. Under half of the omission traces to an unresolved V gene where checked; the cause of the rest is unknown. This sample comprises 150,000 or so clones, roughly 93% of them detected only once. The ten largest account for approximately 1.8% of the sample. The material sequenced was PBMCs. The receptors were gathered from a man aged 18 to 35 in good health and CMV-seropositive.

The chain is built from TRBV7-2 and TRBJ2-1, with 14 positions matching TRBD2. V gave up 0 bases and J gave up 12 bases; unmatched junction bases: 4. The CDR3 sequence is 15 residues long. CDR1 is SGHTA, CDR2 FQGNSA, per germline. As DNA, the CDR3 is TGTGCCAGCAGCTTAGCGGGACTAGCGGGAGCTCGGCAGTTCTTC. The encoded protein is CASSLAGLAGARQFF.

This chain connects TRBV28 to TRBJ2-7, with 8 bases identical to TRBD1. Germline V lookup: CDR1 MDHEN, CDR2 SYDVKM. The CDR3 extends over 15 amino acids. V shed 4 bases, J shed 1 base, and the junction held 6 bases outside the gene matches. This CDR3 is CASSSPGQVSYEQYF. CDR3 DNA: TGTGCCAGCAGTTCACCGGGACAGGTATCCTACGAGCAGTACTTC.

The chain has TRBV5-1 and TRBJ1-1; 8 nucleotides agree with TRBD1. In germline, CDR1 is SGHRS, CDR2 YFSETQ. Unmatched junction bases numbered 6, after V lost 5 bases and J lost 3 bases. The CDR3 extends over 14 amino acids. The CDR3 DNA reads as TGCGCCAGCAGTCCCGACAGGGGCGACACTGAAGCTTTCTTT. It specifies CASSPDRGDTEAFF.

The V and J genes are TRBV6-5 and TRBJ2-3, with 10 bases fitting TRBD2. CDR3 length: 16 residues. Germline loops: CDR1 MNHEY, CDR2 SVGAGI. Trimming removed 2 bases from V and 4 bases from J; junction bases left unmatched: 6. CDR3: CASSYGAGGPADTQYF. Here the CDR3 DNA reads TGTGCCAGCAGTTACGGAGCGGGAGGGCCAGCAGATACGCAGTATTTT.